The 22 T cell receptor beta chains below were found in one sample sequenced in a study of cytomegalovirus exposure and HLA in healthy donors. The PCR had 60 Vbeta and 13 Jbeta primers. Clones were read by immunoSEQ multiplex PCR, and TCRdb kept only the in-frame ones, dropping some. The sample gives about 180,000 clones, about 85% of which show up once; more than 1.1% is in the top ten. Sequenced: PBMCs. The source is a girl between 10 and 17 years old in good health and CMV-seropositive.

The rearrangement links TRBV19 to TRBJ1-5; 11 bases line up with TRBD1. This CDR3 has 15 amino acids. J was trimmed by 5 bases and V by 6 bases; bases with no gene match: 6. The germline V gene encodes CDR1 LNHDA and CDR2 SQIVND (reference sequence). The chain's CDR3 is CASRTPGQGDQPQHF. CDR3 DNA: TGTGCCAGTAGGACACCGGGACAGGGGGATCAGCCCCAGCATTTT.

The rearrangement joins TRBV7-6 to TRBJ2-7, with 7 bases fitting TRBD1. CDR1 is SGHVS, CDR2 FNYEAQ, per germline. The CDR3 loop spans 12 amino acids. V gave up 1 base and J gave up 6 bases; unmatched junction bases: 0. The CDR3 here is CASSLDRGEQYF. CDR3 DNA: TGTGCCAGCAGCTTAGACAGGGGCGAGCAGTACTTC.

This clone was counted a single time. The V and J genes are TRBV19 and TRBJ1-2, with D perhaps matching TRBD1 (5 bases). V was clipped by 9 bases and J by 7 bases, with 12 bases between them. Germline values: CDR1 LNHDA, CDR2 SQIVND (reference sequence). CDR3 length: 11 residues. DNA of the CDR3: TGTGCCAGCAGGGCCAATGGTGGCTACACCTTC. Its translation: CASRANGGYTF.

The CDR3, as DNA: TGTGCCAGCAGCTTAGGACAGGGAGTTGGGAACACTGAAGCTTTCTTT. Translated, it gives CASSLGQGVGNTEAFF. This chain uses TRBV7-9 with TRBJ1-1, with 7 bases identical to TRBD1. The CDR3 sequence is 16 residues long. Losses at the gene ends were 1 base for V and 1 base for J; bases not matched to a gene: 6. Per the germline V gene, CDR1 is SEHNR and CDR2 is FQNEAQ (reference sequence).

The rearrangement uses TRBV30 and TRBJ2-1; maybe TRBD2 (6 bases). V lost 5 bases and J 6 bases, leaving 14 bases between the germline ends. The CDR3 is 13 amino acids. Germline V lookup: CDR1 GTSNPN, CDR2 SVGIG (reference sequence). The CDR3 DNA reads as TGTGCCTGGGATACCGGGGGACGCAATGAGCAGTTCTTC. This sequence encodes CAWDTGGRNEQFF.

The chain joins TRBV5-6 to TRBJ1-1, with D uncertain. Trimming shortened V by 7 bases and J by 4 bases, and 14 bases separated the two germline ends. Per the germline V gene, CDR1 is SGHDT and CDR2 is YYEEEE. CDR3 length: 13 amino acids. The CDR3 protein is CASHRLGVTEAFF. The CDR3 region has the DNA TGTGCCAGCCACCGACTCGGGGTCACTGAAGCTTTCTTT.

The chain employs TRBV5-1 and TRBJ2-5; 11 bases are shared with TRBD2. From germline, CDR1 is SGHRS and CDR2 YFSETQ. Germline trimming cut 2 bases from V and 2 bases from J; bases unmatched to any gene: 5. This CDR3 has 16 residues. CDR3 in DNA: TGCGCCAGCAGCTTTGGACTAGCGGGCAGGCAAGAGACCCAGTACTTC. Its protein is CASSFGLAGRQETQYF.

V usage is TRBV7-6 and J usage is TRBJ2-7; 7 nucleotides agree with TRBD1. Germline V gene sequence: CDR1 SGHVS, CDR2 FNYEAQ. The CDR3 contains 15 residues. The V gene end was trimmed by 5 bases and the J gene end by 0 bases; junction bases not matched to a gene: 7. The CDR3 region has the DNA TGTGCCAGCAGCCCGGGACAGTTCGCCTCCTACGAGCAGTACTTC. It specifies CASSPGQFASYEQYF.

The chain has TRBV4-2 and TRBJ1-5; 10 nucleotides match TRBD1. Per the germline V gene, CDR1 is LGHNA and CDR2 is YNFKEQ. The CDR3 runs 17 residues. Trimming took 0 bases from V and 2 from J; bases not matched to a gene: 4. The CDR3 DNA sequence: TGTGCCAGCAGCCAAGAGTTGACAGGGGGCGGCAATCAGCCCCAGCATTTT. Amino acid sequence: CASSQELTGGGNQPQHF.

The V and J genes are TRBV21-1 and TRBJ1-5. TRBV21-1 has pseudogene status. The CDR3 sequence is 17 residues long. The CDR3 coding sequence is TGTGCCAGCAGCAAAGAGGCAGGGAGGTTTGTCAATCAGCCCCAGCATTTT. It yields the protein CASSKEAGRFVNQPQHF.

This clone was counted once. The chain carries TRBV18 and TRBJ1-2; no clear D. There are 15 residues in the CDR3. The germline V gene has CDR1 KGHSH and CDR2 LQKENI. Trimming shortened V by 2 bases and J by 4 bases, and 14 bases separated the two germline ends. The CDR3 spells CASSPDSTGSYGYTF. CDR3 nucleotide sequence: TGTGCCAGCTCACCAGATTCAACTGGGAGCTATGGCTACACCTTC. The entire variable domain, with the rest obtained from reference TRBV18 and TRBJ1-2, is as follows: NAGVMQNPRHLVRRRGQEARLRCSPMKGHSHVYWYRQLPEEGLKFMVYLQKENIIDESGMPKERFSAEFPKEGPSILRIQQVVRGDSAAYFCASSPDSTGSYGYTFGSGTRLTVV.

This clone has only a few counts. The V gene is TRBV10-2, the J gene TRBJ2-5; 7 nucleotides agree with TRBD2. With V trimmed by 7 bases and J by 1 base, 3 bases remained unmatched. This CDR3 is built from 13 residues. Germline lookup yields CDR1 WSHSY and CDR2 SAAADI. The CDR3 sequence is CASKASGQETQYF. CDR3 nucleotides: TGCGCCAGCAAGGCTAGCGGCCAAGAGACCCAGTACTTC.

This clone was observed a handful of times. The CDR3 spells CASSQVTSAVRSTNEKLFF. For the CDR3, the DNA is TGTGCCAGCAGTCAGGTCACGTCAGCTGTTAGGTCAACTAATGAAAAACTGTTTTTT. The chain carries TRBV2 and TRBJ1-4; D not certain. There are 19 residues in the CDR3. Germline V CDR1 and CDR2: SNHLY, FYNNEI. Trimming stripped 5 bases from V and 0 bases from J, with 22 bases between.

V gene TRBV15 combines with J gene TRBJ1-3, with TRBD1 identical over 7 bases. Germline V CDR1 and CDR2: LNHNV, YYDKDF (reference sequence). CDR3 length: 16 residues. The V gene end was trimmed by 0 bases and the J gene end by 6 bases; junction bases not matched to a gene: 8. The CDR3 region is CATSRDQVDRENTIYF. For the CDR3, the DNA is TGTGCCACCAGCAGAGATCAAGTTGACAGGGAAAACACCATATATTTT.

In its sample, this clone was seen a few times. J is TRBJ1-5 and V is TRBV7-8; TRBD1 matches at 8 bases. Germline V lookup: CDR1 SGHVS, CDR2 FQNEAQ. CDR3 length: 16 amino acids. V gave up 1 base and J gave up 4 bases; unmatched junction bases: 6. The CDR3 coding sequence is TGTGCCAGCAGCTTAGGGTGGGACAGGAGTAATCAGCCCCAGCATTTT. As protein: CASSLGWDRSNQPQHF.

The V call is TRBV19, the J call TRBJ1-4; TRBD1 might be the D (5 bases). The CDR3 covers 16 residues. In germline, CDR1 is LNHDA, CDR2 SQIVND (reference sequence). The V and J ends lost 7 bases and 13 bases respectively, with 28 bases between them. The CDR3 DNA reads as TGTGCCAGTAATTATGTCGGACACGGGCGCAGATTTGCACTGTTTTTT. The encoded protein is CASNYVGHGRRFALFF.

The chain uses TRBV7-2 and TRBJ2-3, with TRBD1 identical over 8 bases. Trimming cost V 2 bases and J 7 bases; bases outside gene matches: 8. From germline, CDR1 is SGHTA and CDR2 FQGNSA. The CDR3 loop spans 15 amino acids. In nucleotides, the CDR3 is TGTGCCAGCAGCTTACAGGGGGCCACCCCTCATACGCAGTATTTT. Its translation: CASSLQGATPHTQYF.

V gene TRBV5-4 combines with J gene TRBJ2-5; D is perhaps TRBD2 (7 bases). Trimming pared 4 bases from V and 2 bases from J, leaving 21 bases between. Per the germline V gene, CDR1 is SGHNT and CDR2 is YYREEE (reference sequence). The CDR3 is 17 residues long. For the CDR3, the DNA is TGTGCCAGCAGCGAGGGGGGGGCTAGCGGTCCACAAGAGACCCAGTACTTC. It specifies CASSEGGASGPQETQYF.

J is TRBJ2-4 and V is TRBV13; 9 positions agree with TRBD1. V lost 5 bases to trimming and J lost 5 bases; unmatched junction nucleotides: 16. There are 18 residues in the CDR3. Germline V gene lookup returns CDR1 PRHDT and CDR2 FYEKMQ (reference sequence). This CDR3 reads CASSQTTGTGRSENIQYF. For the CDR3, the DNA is TGTGCCAGCAGCCAAACCACCGGGACAGGGAGATCCGAAAACATTCAGTACTTC.

The CDR3 here is CASSFGDSNQPQHF. The DNA for the CDR3 is TGCGCCAGCAGCTTCGGGGATAGCAATCAGCCCCAGCATTTT. The chain is built from TRBV5-1 and TRBJ1-5; D is undetermined. This CDR3 has 14 residues. Germline values: CDR1 SGHRS, CDR2 YFSETQ. V was trimmed by 2 bases and J by 0 bases, leaving 6 bases between them.

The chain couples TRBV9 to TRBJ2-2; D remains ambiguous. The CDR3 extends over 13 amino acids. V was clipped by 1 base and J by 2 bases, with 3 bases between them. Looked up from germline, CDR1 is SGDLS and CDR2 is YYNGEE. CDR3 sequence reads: CASSVYNTGELFF. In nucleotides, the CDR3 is TGTGCCAGCAGCGTATATAACACCGGGGAGCTGTTTTTT.

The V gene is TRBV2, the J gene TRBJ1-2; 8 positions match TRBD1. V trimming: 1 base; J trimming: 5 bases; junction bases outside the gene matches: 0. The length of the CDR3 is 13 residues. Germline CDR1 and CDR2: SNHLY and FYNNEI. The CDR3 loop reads CASSEGTGYGYTF. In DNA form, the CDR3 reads TGTGCCAGCAGTGAAGGGACAGGGTATGGCTACACCTTC.